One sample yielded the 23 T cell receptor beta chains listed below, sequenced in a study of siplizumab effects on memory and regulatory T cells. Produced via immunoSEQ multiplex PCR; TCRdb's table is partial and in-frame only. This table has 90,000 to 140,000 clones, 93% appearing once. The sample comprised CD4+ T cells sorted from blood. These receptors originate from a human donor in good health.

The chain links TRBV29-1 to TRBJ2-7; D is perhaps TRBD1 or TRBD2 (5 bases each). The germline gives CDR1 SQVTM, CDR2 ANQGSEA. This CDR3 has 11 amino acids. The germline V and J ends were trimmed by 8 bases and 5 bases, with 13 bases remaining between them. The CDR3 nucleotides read TGCAGCACATCCGGGACCAACGAGCAGTACTTC. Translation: CSTSGTNEQYF.

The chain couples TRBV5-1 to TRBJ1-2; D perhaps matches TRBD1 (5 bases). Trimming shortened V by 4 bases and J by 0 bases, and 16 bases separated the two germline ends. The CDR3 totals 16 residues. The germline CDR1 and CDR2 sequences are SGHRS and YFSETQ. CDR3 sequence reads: CASSPVRASANYGYTF. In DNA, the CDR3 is TGCGCCAGCAGCCCCGTCAGGGCCTCTGCTAACTATGGCTACACCTTC.

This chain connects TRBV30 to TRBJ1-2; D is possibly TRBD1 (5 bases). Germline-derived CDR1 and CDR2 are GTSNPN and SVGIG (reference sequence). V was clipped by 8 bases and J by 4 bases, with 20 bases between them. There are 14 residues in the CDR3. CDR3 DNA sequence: TGTGCCGGGGGACGTTCTCGGGTCAGCTATGGCTACACCTTC. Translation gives CAGGRSRVSYGYTF.

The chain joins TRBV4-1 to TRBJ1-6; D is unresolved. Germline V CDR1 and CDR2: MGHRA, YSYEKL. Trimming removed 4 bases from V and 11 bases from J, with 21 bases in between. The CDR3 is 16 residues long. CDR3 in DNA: TGCGCCAGCAGCCCCATAGGGAAAACCCGGAAGCCACCCCTCCACTTT. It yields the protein CASSPIGKTRKPPLHF.

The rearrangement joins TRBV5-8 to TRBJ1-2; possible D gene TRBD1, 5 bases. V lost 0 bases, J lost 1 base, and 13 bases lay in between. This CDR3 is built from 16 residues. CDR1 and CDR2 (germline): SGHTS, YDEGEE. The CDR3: CASSLGQGRYNYGYTF. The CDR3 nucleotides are TGTGCCAGCAGCTTGGGCCAGGGTAGATATAACTATGGCTACACCTTC.

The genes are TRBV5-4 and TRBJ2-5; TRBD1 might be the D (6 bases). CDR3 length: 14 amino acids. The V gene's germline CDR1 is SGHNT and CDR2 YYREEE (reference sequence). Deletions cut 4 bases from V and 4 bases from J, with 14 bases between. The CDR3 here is CASSPSTGRETQYF. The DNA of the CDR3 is TGTGCCAGCAGCCCGTCGACAGGTCGAGAGACCCAGTACTTC.

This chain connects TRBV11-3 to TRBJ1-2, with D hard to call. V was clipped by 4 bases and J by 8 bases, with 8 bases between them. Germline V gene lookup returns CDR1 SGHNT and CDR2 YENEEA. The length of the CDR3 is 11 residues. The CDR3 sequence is CASSSEVGYTF. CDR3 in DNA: TGTGCCAGCAGCTCCGAAGTCGGCTACACCTTC. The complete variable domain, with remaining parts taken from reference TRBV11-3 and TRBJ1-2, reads EAGVVQSPRYKIIEKKQPVAFWCNPISGHNTLYWYLQNLGQGPELLIRYENEEAVDDSQLPKDRFSAERLKGVDSTLKIQPAELGDSAVYLCASSSEVGYTFGSGTRLTVV.

The CDR3 DNA reads as TGTGCCAGCAGCTTAGAGGGAGCTCAGCCCCAGCATTTT. It yields the protein CASSLEGAQPQHF. The V and J genes are TRBV7-2 and TRBJ1-5; D remains ambiguous. The CDR3 runs 13 residues. Germline CDR1 is SGHTA and CDR2 is FQGNSA. V lost 1 base and J lost 6, with 7 bases in between.

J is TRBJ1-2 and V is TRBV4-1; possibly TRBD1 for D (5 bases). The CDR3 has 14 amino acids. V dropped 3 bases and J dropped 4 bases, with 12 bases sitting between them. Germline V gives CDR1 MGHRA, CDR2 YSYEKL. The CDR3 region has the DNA TGCGCCAGCAGCCAGAACACAGGCCCCTATGGCTACACCTTC. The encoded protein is CASSQNTGPYGYTF.

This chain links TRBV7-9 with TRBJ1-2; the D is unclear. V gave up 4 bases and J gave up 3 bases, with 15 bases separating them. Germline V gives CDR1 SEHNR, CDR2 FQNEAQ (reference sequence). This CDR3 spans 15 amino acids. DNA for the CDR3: TGTGCCAGCAGCTCTTGGACTGAGCCCCACTATGGCTACACCTTC. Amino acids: CASSSWTEPHYGYTF.

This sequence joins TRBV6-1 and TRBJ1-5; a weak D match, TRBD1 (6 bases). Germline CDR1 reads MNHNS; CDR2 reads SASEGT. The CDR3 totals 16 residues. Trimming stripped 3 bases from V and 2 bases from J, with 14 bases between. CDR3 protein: CASSDYMAGGNQPQHF. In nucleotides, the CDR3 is TGTGCCAGCAGTGACTACATGGCAGGGGGCAATCAGCCCCAGCATTTT.

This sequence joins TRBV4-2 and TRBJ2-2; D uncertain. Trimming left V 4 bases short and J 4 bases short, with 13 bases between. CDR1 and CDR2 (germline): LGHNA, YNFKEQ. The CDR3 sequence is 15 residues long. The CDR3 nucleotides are TGTGCCAGCAGCCTCGACTTGTCCCTCACCGGGGAGCTGTTTTTT. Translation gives CASSLDLSLTGELFF.

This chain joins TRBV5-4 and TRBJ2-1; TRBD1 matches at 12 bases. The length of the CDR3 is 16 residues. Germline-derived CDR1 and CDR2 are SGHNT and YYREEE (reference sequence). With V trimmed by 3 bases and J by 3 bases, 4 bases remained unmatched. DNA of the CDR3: TGTGCCAGCAGCTCGGGACAGGGGGCTCTCTACAATGAGCAGTTCTTC. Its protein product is CASSSGQGALYNEQFF.

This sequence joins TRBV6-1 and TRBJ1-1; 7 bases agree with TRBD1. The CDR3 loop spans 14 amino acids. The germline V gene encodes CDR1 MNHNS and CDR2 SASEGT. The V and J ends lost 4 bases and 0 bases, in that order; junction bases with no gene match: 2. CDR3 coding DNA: TGTGCCAGCAGTGGCAGGGGGATGAACACTGAAGCTTTCTTT. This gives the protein CASSGRGMNTEAFF.

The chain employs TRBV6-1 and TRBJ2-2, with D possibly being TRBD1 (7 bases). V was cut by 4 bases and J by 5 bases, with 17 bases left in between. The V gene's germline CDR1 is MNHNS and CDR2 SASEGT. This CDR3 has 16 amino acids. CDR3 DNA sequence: TGTGCCAGCAGTGGGAGGGGGCTAAGAGGGACCGGGGAGCTGTTTTTT. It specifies CASSGRGLRGTGELFF.

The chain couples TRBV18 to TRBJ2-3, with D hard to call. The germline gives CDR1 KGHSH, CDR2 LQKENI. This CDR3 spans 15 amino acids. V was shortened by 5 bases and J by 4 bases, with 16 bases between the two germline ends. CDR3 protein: CASSAFWDGADTQYF. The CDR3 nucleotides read TGTGCCAGCTCAGCGTTTTGGGATGGGGCAGATACGCAGTATTTT. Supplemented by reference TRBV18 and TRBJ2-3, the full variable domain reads NAGVMQNPRHLVRRRGQEARLRCSPMKGHSHVYWYRQLPEEGLKFMVYLQKENIIDESGMPKERFSAEFPKEGPSILRIQQVVRGDSAAYFCASSAFWDGADTQYFGPGTRLTVL.

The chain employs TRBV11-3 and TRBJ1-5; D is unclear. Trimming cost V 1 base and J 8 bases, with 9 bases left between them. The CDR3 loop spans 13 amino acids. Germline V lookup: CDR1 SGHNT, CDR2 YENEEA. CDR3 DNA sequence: TGTGCCAGCAGCTTAGTGCCGGGAGAGCCCCAGCATTTT. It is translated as CASSLVPGEPQHF.

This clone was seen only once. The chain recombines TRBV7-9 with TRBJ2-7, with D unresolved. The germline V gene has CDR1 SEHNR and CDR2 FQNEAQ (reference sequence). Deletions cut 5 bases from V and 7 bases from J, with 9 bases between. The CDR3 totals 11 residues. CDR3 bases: TGTGCCAGCAGCCCTCTGACAGAGCAGTACTTC. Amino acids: CASSPLTEQYF.

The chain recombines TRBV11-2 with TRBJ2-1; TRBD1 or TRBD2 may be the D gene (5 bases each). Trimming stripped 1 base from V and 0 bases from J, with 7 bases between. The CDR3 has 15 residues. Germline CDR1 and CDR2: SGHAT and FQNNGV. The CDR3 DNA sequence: TGTGCCAGCAGCTTAGCGGGGCCCTCCTACAATGAGCAGTTCTTC. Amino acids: CASSLAGPSYNEQFF. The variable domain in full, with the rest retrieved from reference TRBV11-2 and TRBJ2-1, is EAGVAQSPRYKIIEKRQSVAFWCNPISGHATLYWYQQILGQGPKLLIQFQNNGVVDDSQLPKDRFSAERLKGVDSTLKIQPAKLEDSAVYLCASSLAGPSYNEQFFGPGTRLTVL.

CDR3 region: CASRKSSPGESYEQYF. The CDR3 DNA is TGTGCCAGCAGAAAAAGCTCCCCTGGGGAATCCTACGAGCAGTACTTC. The genes are TRBV2 and TRBJ2-7; D ambiguous. Germline V gene lookup returns CDR1 SNHLY and CDR2 FYNNEI. This CDR3 spans 16 amino acids. V gave up 6 bases and J gave up 1 base, with 19 bases separating them.

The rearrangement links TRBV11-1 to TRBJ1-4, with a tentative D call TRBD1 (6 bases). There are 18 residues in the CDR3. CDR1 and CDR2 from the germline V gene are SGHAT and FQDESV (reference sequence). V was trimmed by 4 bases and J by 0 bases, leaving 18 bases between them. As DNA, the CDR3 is TGTGCCAGCAGCTCTGGACAGAAAACGGTTGCAACTAATGAAAAACTGTTTTTT. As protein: CASSSGQKTVATNEKLFF.

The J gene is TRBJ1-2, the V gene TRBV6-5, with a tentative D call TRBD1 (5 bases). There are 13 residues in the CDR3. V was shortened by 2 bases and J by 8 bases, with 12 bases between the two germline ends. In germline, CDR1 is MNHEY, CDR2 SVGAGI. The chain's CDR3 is CASSYGQGRGYTF. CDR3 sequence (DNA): TGTGCCAGCAGTTACGGGCAGGGAAGGGGCTACACCTTC.

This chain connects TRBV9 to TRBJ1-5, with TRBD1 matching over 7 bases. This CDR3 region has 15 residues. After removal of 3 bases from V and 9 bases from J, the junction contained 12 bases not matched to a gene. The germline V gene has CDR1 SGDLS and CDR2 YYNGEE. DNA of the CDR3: TGTGCCAGCAGCGGGGATGGGACAGCGTCGTGGCCCCAGCATTTT. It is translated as CASSGDGTASWPQHF.